This T cell receptor beta chain was sequenced for a study of CD8+ T cells in alopecia areata. Study-level background: It was oral tofacitinib, at 5 to 10 mg twice daily, that treated patients received. Tofacitinib therapy took 6 to 18 months; 6 months off drug came after.

Between the trimmed V and J ends, which lost 0 bases and 1 base, there was a span of 15 bases. CDR1 is LGHNA, CDR2 YSLEER, per germline. The CDR3 extends over 17 amino acids. Study results and caveats: Only a single nonresponder existed, so baseline CD8+ expansion links stay unclear.

A few counts support this clone. The target antigen is unknown. cDNA reverse transcribed from extracted RNA served as the sequencing template. Produced via immunoSEQ multiplex PCR; TCRdb's table is partial and in-frame only. The sample carries over 85,000 clones, 70% to 80% recorded once. Treatment in this sample: oral pan-JAK inhibitor, 5-10 mg twice daily. Obtained from alopecia areata patients were lesional scalp punch biopsies along with peripheral blood. V gene TRBV4-3 combines with J gene TRBJ1-1; no clear D gene. Source: CD8+ T cells sorted from blood, taken around week 42, from a patient treated with tofacitinib. This receptor was obtained from a human donor with alopecia areata. The CDR3 protein is CASSQEWSPAKNTEAFF. In DNA, the CDR3 is TGCGCCAGCAGCCAAGAATGGTCCCCAGCGAAGAACACTGAAGCTTTCTTT.